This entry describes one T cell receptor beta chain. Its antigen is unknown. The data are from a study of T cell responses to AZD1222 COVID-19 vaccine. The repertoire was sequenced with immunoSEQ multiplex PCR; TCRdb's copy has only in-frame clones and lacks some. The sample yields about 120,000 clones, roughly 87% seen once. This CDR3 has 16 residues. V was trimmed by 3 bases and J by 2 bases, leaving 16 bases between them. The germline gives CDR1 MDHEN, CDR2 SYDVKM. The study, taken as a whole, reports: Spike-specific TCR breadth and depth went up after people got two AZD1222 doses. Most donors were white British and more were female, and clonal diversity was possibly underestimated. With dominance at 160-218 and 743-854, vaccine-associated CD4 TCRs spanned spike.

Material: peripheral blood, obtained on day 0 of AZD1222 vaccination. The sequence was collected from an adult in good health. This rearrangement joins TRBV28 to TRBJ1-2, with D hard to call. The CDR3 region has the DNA TGTGCCAGCAGTTTTCTATATCGGCCCAAGAACTATGGCTACACCTTC. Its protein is CASSFLYRPKNYGYTF.